Detailed here is one TCR beta chain. Trimming took off 4 bases at V and 0 bases at J, with 19 bases between the two ends. Germline assignment: CDR1 MDHEN and CDR2 SYDVKM. This CDR3 has 17 amino acids. The source of the sample is a study of quantifying T cell responses using KT2 cells. Study at large: RNA was reverse transcribed with TCR alpha and beta constant-region primers.

Each cDNA got a UMI-containing oligo ligated at its 3' end. An equimolar mix of RC1.1 and RC1.2 primed the beta chain across TRBC1 and TRBC2. TCRdb processed the UMI-ligation and nested PCR reads anew with MiXCR; each CDR3 protein has one entry. The table has 45,000 to 65,000 distinct CDR3 sequences, roughly an eighth seen once. The material sequenced was PBMCs spiked with cells of the T cell clone KT2. This sequence joins TRBV28 and TRBJ2-7; no definite D call. The TCR originated in a human donor. CDR3 bases: TGTGCCAGCAGTTCCGTTTTCGGTGAAGTGAGCTCCTACGAGCAGTACTTC. Translating it yields CASSSVFGEVSSYEQYF.